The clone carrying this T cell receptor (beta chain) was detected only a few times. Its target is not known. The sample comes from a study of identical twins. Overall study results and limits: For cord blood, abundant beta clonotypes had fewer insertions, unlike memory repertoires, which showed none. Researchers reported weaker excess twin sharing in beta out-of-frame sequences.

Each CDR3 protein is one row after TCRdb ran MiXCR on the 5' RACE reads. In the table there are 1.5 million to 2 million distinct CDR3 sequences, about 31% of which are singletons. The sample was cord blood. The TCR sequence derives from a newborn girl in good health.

Here the CDR3 DNA reads TGTGCCAGCAGCTTACGTAAGGGCTCCTACAATGAGCAGTTCTTC. This translates into CASSLRKGSYNEQFF. The J gene is TRBJ2-1, the V gene TRBV7-9; D is unresolved. Per germline, CDR1 SEHNR and CDR2 FQNEAQ (reference sequence). The V gene lost 2 bases and the J gene lost 0 bases, with 8 bases spanning the gap. The CDR3 contains 15 residues.